The source of this TCR beta chain is a study of PD-1 blockade in classical Hodgkin lymphoma. For this clone: The antigen is not known.

Every single patient, without exception, relapsed after autologous stem cell transplantation, and brentuximab vedotin exposure varied. The data were produced by immunoSEQ multiplex PCR, yet TCRdb's version contains in-frame clones alone and is incomplete. The sample lists tens of thousands of clones, roughly nine tenths occurring once. V gave up 0 bases and J gave up 7 bases, with 13 bases separating them. CDR1 is SGHDT and CDR2 is YYEEEE in the germline V gene. The CDR3 has 14 amino acids. Study observations and caveats: CD4+ TCR diversity, unlike CD8+, climbed significantly by C4D1.

Source: peripheral blood mononuclear cells (PBMCs), taken at baseline. The TCR sequence derives from a human donor with classical Hodgkin lymphoma. The J gene is TRBJ1-2, the V gene TRBV5-6; no reliable D call. The CDR3 here is CASSLDAGIGGYTF. CDR3 in DNA: TGTGCCAGCAGCTTGGACGCGGGTATTGGTGGCTACACCTTC.